This TCR beta chain was documented in a study of T-cell reconstitution after alpha-beta-depleted transplantation in children. Study-level points and caveats: One year after transplant, T-cell counts and diversity came mostly from newly produced T cells.

Using unique molecular identifiers, the investigators prepared the TCRbeta library. TCRdb used MiXCR to reprocess the PCR reads, holding one entry per CDR3 protein. The sample has under 85,000 distinct CDR3 sequences; 15% to 20% are singletons. The V gene lost 7 bases and the J gene lost 5 bases, with 17 bases spanning the gap. The CDR3 is 13 residues long. In germline, CDR1 is DFQATT, CDR2 SNEGSKA (reference sequence). The table lists this clonotype with a few counts. The antigen remains unidentified. The sequencing used PBMCs, mostly from graft donor cells, collected 360 days after TCRalphabeta/CD19-depleted stem cell transplant. This chain links TRBV20-1 with TRBJ2-5; possible D gene TRBD1, 6 bases. The sequence derives from a male patient aged 2-9 years who had a stem cell transplant for acute lymphoblastic leukemia, so the T cells may come from the graft donor. For the CDR3, the DNA is TGCAGTGACGACAGGTCCCTGGGCGAGACCCAGTACTTC. This gives the protein CSDDRSLGETQYF.